The rows below give T cell receptor beta chains drawn from one sample of a study of CD8 T cells in Susac syndrome. One entry per CDR3 protein results from TCRdb running MiXCR on the immunoSEQ multiplex PCR reads. The repertoire holds some 190,000 distinct CDR3 sequences, with 95% as singletons. The sequenced material came from CD4+ T cells from PBMCs. The receptors stem from a human donor with multiple sclerosis. Both conserved end residues are part of each CDR3. Each record gives: V gene, D gene, J gene, clone size, CDR3 DNA, CDR3 protein. D genes are given only for firm matches. The size entry is marked missing in some rows and otherwise reads once, few, many or a size class.

v_call: TRBV30; d_call: TRBD1; j_call: TRBJ1-2; clone_size: .; cdr3_nt: TGTGCCTGCAAAAGGGACAGTAACTATGGCTACACCTTC; cdr3_aa: CACKRDSNYGYTF
v_call: TRBV7-9; d_call: TRBD2; j_call: TRBJ2-7; clone_size: .; cdr3_nt: TGTGCCAGCAGCTCCGGACTAGCGGACTACGAGCAGTACTTC; cdr3_aa: CASSSGLADYEQYF
v_call: TRBV3-1; d_call: .; j_call: TRBJ2-7; clone_size: .; cdr3_nt: TGTGCCAGCAGCCAAGAAGTGGGGACCTACGAGCAGTACTTC; cdr3_aa: CASSQEVGTYEQYF
v_call: TRBV11-2; d_call: TRBD1; j_call: TRBJ1-2; clone_size: .; cdr3_nt: TGTGCCAGCAGCTTAACAACAGGGGGCAACTATGGCTACACCTTC; cdr3_aa: CASSLTTGGNYGYTF
v_call: TRBV9; d_call: TRBD1; j_call: TRBJ1-6; clone_size: few; cdr3_nt: TGTGCCAGCAGCGTAGGACAGGGTCGCTCCTATAATTCACCCCTCCACTTT; cdr3_aa: CASSVGQGRSYNSPLHF
v_call: TRBV5-4; d_call: TRBD1; j_call: TRBJ1-1; clone_size: .; cdr3_nt: TGTGCCAGCAGCCCGTCCCGGGACAGGGAGAGCACTGAAGCTTTCTTT; cdr3_aa: CASSPSRDRESTEAFF
v_call: TRBV6-2/TRBV6-3; d_call: .; j_call: TRBJ1-2; clone_size: .; cdr3_nt: TGTGCCAGCGCCCACAGGATCTATGGCTACACCTTC; cdr3_aa: CASAHRIYGYTF
v_call: TRBV13; d_call: .; j_call: TRBJ2-4; clone_size: once; cdr3_nt: TGTGCCAGCAGCTTTTCTTTTTCGGCTAAAAACATTCAGTACTTC; cdr3_aa: CASSFSFSAKNIQYF
v_call: TRBV20-1; d_call: TRBD1; j_call: TRBJ1-4; clone_size: .; cdr3_nt: TGCAGTGCTCTGGGACAGGGAGATGAAAAACTGTTTTTT; cdr3_aa: CSALGQGDEKLFF
v_call: TRBV7-7; d_call: .; j_call: TRBJ2-3; clone_size: once; cdr3_nt: TGTGCTAGCAGCCCCGGCTTGGGGTCAGATACGCAGTATTTT; cdr3_aa: CASSPGLGSDTQYF
v_call: TRBV27; d_call: .; j_call: TRBJ1-4; clone_size: .; cdr3_nt: TGTGCCAGCAGTTTGTCAGGAAGAGAACGAAAACTGTTTTTT; cdr3_aa: CASSLSGRERKLFF
v_call: TRBV3-1; d_call: TRBD1; j_call: TRBJ2-1; clone_size: .; cdr3_nt: TGTGCCAGCAGCAAGACAGGGAGCTCCTACAATGAGCAGTTCTTC; cdr3_aa: CASSKTGSSYNEQFF
v_call: TRBV7-6; d_call: TRBD1; j_call: TRBJ2-3; clone_size: .; cdr3_nt: TGTGCCAGCAGCTCGGGACAGACCACAGATACGCAGTATTTT; cdr3_aa: CASSSGQTTDTQYF
v_call: TRBV3-1; d_call: .; j_call: TRBJ2-5; clone_size: .; cdr3_nt: TGTGCCAGCAGCCAAATGGGGAAGACCCAGTACTTC; cdr3_aa: CASSQMGKTQYF
v_call: TRBV12-3/TRBV12-4; d_call: .; j_call: TRBJ1-5; clone_size: .; cdr3_nt: TGTGCCAGCAGCCCCGACAGCGATCAGCCCCAGCATTTT; cdr3_aa: CASSPDSDQPQHF
v_call: TRBV29-1; d_call: .; j_call: TRBJ2-5; clone_size: .; cdr3_nt: TGCAGCGTTGAAGGGGCACCCCAAGGAGAGACCCAGTACTTC; cdr3_aa: CSVEGAPQGETQYF
v_call: TRBV9; d_call: TRBD2; j_call: TRBJ2-5; clone_size: .; cdr3_nt: TGTGCCAGCAGCGTAGACCCCAGCGGGGGGGTGGAAGAGACCCAGTACTTC; cdr3_aa: CASSVDPSGGVEETQYF
v_call: TRBV28; d_call: TRBD2; j_call: TRBJ2-1; clone_size: .; cdr3_nt: TGTGCCAGCAGTTCTAGCGGGGGGTTTTCGTATGAGCAGTTCTTC; cdr3_aa: CASSSSGGFSYEQFF
v_call: TRBV3-1; d_call: .; j_call: TRBJ2-7; clone_size: .; cdr3_nt: TGTGCCAGCAGCCAAGCTCGCCCCTCCTACGAGCAGTACTTC; cdr3_aa: CASSQARPSYEQYF
v_call: TRBV6-5; d_call: TRBD2; j_call: TRBJ2-1; clone_size: .; cdr3_nt: TGTGCCAGCAGTTACTCGACTAGCGGGGGGAAGAATGAGCAGTTCTTC; cdr3_aa: CASSYSTSGGKNEQFF
v_call: TRBV20-1; d_call: TRBD2; j_call: TRBJ2-3; clone_size: .; cdr3_nt: TGCAGTGCTCTGCTAGCGGGGGGGCAGACAGATACGCAGTATTTT; cdr3_aa: CSALLAGGQTDTQYF
v_call: TRBV12-3/TRBV12-4; d_call: .; j_call: TRBJ1-1; clone_size: .; cdr3_nt: TGTGCCAGCAGTAGCCGGGCCCAGGGACGGAACACTGAAGCTTTCTTT; cdr3_aa: CASSSRAQGRNTEAFF
v_call: TRBV29-1; d_call: .; j_call: TRBJ1-1; clone_size: few; cdr3_nt: TGCAGCGTTGGTTATCTGGGGCGCGGAAACACTGAAGCTTTCTTT; cdr3_aa: CSVGYLGRGNTEAFF
v_call: TRBV30; d_call: .; j_call: TRBJ2-7; clone_size: .; cdr3_nt: TGTGCCTGGAGTTCTAACCCGGGACCCTCCTTCAATATAGGGGACGAGCAGTACTTC; cdr3_aa: CAWSSNPGPSFNIGDEQYF
v_call: TRBV25-1; d_call: TRBD1; j_call: TRBJ1-2; clone_size: .; cdr3_nt: TGTGCCAGCAGTGGCCGGGACAGGGGGCGATTGGACTATGGCTACACCTTC; cdr3_aa: CASSGRDRGRLDYGYTF
v_call: TRBV12-3/TRBV12-4; d_call: .; j_call: TRBJ2-5; clone_size: .; cdr3_nt: TGTGCCAGCAGTCCGACGATGGTGGGAGAGGCCCAGTACTTC; cdr3_aa: CASSPTMVGEAQYF
v_call: TRBV29-1; d_call: TRBD2; j_call: TRBJ2-7; clone_size: once; cdr3_nt: TGCAGCGTTGAGTACCCTAGCGGGGGCTACGAGCAGTACTTC; cdr3_aa: CSVEYPSGGYEQYF
v_call: TRBV28; d_call: TRBD2; j_call: TRBJ2-3; clone_size: .; cdr3_nt: TGTGCCGGTCGGGGGGTTAGCACAGATACGCAGTATTTT; cdr3_aa: CAGRGVSTDTQYF
v_call: TRBV6-5; d_call: TRBD1; j_call: TRBJ2-2; clone_size: .; cdr3_nt: TGTGCCAGCAGTTCCCTGGACAGGGGGTATATCGGGGAGCTGTTTTTT; cdr3_aa: CASSSLDRGYIGELFF
v_call: TRBV9; d_call: .; j_call: TRBJ1-6; clone_size: .; cdr3_nt: TGTGCCAGCAGCGTAGAGAGATCTGGGGATCCCCTCCACTTT; cdr3_aa: CASSVERSGDPLHF
v_call: TRBV9; d_call: .; j_call: TRBJ1-2; clone_size: .; cdr3_nt: TGTGCCAGCAGCGTAGGGGCAACGTATGGCTACACCTTC; cdr3_aa: CASSVGATYGYTF
v_call: TRBV28; d_call: TRBD1; j_call: TRBJ1-5; clone_size: .; cdr3_nt: TGTGCCAGCAGTTTATCGTGGGACAGGGAGTACCAGCCCCAGCATTTT; cdr3_aa: CASSLSWDREYQPQHF
v_call: TRBV29-1; d_call: TRBD2; j_call: TRBJ2-5; clone_size: .; cdr3_nt: TGCAGCGTTGAAGCAGGTAGCGGGGGGGCGACCCAGTACTTC; cdr3_aa: CSVEAGSGGATQYF
v_call: TRBV4-1; d_call: .; j_call: TRBJ2-3; clone_size: .; cdr3_nt: TGCGCCAGCAGCCTCCTACGCGGTCCAGATACGCAGTATTTT; cdr3_aa: CASSLLRGPDTQYF
v_call: TRBV30; d_call: TRBD2; j_call: TRBJ2-2; clone_size: .; cdr3_nt: TGTGCCTGGAGTGGCCTAGCGGGGGGGCTGAGCGGGGAGCTGTTTTTT; cdr3_aa: CAWSGLAGGLSGELFF
v_call: TRBV4-1; d_call: .; j_call: TRBJ1-2; clone_size: .; cdr3_nt: TGCGCCAGCAGCCAAGGCCATAGCTACACCTTC; cdr3_aa: CASSQGHSYTF
v_call: TRBV29-1; d_call: .; j_call: TRBJ2-7; clone_size: .; cdr3_nt: TGCGCCGTCGGGGGAGGAGGTTCGACTTACGAGCAGTACTTC; cdr3_aa: CAVGGGGSTYEQYF
v_call: TRBV20-1; d_call: .; j_call: TRBJ1-2; clone_size: .; cdr3_nt: TGCAGTGCGCCTTTTTACTATGGCTACACCTTC; cdr3_aa: CSAPFYYGYTF
v_call: TRBV20-1; d_call: .; j_call: TRBJ2-3; clone_size: .; cdr3_nt: TGCAGTGCAATTGACGGTAAAGATACGCAGTATTTT; cdr3_aa: CSAIDGKDTQYF
v_call: TRBV10-3; d_call: .; j_call: TRBJ2-2; clone_size: .; cdr3_nt: TGTGCCATCAGTGATATAAGCACCGGGGAGCTGTTTTTT; cdr3_aa: CAISDISTGELFF
v_call: TRBV3-1; d_call: TRBD1; j_call: TRBJ2-1; clone_size: .; cdr3_nt: TGTGCCAGCAGCCAAGAAGCGGCAGGGGGTGAGCAGTTCTTC; cdr3_aa: CASSQEAAGGEQFF